What follows are 30 T cell receptor beta chains derived from one specimen sequenced in a study of cytomegalovirus exposure and HLA in healthy donors. Clones were read by immunoSEQ multiplex PCR, and TCRdb kept only the in-frame ones, dropping some. The data show about 160,000 clones, approximately 96% seen once. The sequenced sample consisted of PBMCs. The receptors come from a young woman in good health and CMV-seronegative.

V and J are TRBV19 and TRBJ1-6, with a possible D match to TRBD1 (6 bases). This CDR3 has 11 amino acids. V lost 0 bases to trimming and J lost 19 bases, with 10 bases between them. Germline lookup yields CDR1 LNHDA and CDR2 SQIVND (reference sequence). The DNA of the CDR3 is TGTGCCAGTAGTATAGAGGGACACCAGCACTTT. Protein product: CASSIEGHQHF.

V usage is TRBV6-6 and J usage is TRBJ2-7; TRBD1 matches 7 bases. The junction had 7 bases not matched to a gene; V was cut back by 5 bases and J by 3 bases. The germline CDR1 and CDR2 sequences are MNHNY and SVGAGI (reference sequence). This CDR3 has 14 residues. As DNA, the CDR3 is TGTGCCAGCAGTCCCCGGGACAGTTTCTACGAGCAGTACTTC. This encodes CASSPRDSFYEQYF.

The chain employs TRBV9 and TRBJ2-7, with 9 bases aligning to TRBD2. Losses at the gene ends were 0 bases for V and 3 bases for J; bases not matched to a gene: 4. The germline gives CDR1 SGDLS, CDR2 YYNGEE. The CDR3 is 15 amino acids. The CDR3 reads CASSVGRGGGYEQYF. In nucleotides, the CDR3 is TGTGCCAGCAGCGTAGGGCGGGGGGGAGGCTACGAGCAGTACTTC. Using reference TRBV9 and TRBJ2-7 for the parts outside the CDR3, the full variable domain is DSGVTQTPKHLITATGQRVTLRCSPRSGDLSVYWYQQSLDQGLQFLIQYYNGEERAKGNILERFSAQQFPDLHSELNLSSLELGDSALYFCASSVGRGGGYEQYFGPGTRLTVT.

The chain links TRBV13 to TRBJ2-5; 12 positions match TRBD2. Losses at the gene ends were 2 bases for V and 5 bases for J; bases not matched to a gene: 9. CDR3 length equals 17 residues. Germline CDR1 is PRHDT and CDR2 is FYEKMQ (reference sequence). CDR3 protein: CASSLRVGLAGQETQYF. CDR3 DNA: TGTGCCAGCAGCTTAAGGGTTGGACTAGCGGGGCAGGAGACCCAGTACTTC.

The J gene is TRBJ1-3, the V gene TRBV18, with 7 bases aligning to TRBD1. Germline CDR1 reads KGHSH; CDR2 reads LQKENI. The CDR3 runs to 13 residues. Germline trimming cut 4 bases from V and 4 bases from J; bases unmatched to any gene: 1. DNA of the CDR3: TGTGCCAGCTCACTGGGACAGGGAAACACCATATATTTT. This encodes CASSLGQGNTIYF. Filled out from reference TRBV18 and TRBJ1-3, the complete variable domain reads NAGVMQNPRHLVRRRGQEARLRCSPMKGHSHVYWYRQLPEEGLKFMVYLQKENIIDESGMPKERFSAEFPKEGPSILRIQQVVRGDSAAYFCASSLGQGNTIYFGEGSWLTVV.

V gene TRBV19 combines with J gene TRBJ1-4; D gene unclear. This CDR3 is 16 amino acids long. Trimming took off 4 bases at V and 7 bases at J, with 19 bases between the two ends. Germline CDR1 reads LNHDA; CDR2 reads SQIVND (reference sequence). This CDR3 reads CASSTTPPRVGEKLFF. The DNA of the CDR3 is TGTGCCAGTAGTACTACTCCCCCGCGGGTCGGTGAAAAACTGTTTTTT. Variable domain in full (rest from reference TRBV19 and TRBJ1-4): DGGITQSPKYLFRKEGQNVTLSCEQNLNHDAMYWYRQDPGQGLRLIYYSQIVNDFQKGDIAEGYSVSREKKESFPLTVTSAQKNPTAFYLCASSTTPPRVGEKLFFGSGTQLSVL.

The chain uses TRBV4-1 and TRBJ2-1; 11 bases line up with TRBD2. Unmatched junction bases numbered 6, after V lost 2 bases and J lost 6 bases. The germline V gene has CDR1 MGHRA and CDR2 YSYEKL. The CDR3 runs 16 residues. CDR3 residues: CASSQILAGAPNEQFF. In DNA, the CDR3 is TGCGCCAGCAGCCAAATACTAGCGGGGGCCCCCAATGAGCAGTTCTTC.

The chain is built from TRBV7-9 and TRBJ2-5, with D perhaps matching TRBD2 (5 bases). Germline V gives CDR1 SEHNR, CDR2 FQNEAQ (reference sequence). The CDR3 is 16 residues long. Trimming removed 1 base at V and 2 bases at J, with 14 bases between. The DNA of the CDR3 is TGTGCCAGCAGCTTAGGGAGGATGGACCCTCAAGAGACCCAGTACTTC. It yields the protein CASSLGRMDPQETQYF.

This chain links TRBV6-5 with TRBJ1-6, with TRBD1 identical over 8 bases. Looked up from germline, CDR1 is MNHEY and CDR2 is SVGAGI. The CDR3 runs 14 residues. V trimming: 5 bases; J trimming: 12 bases; junction bases outside the gene matches: 9. The CDR3 DNA reads as TGTGCCAGCAGTGACCGGGACAGGTCAGGACCCCTCCACTTT. This translates into CASSDRDRSGPLHF.

The chain uses TRBV4-1 and TRBJ1-5, with D perhaps TRBD1 (6 bases). The V gene lost 1 base and the J gene lost 4 bases, with 14 bases spanning the gap. CDR1 and CDR2 (germline): MGHRA, YSYEKL. This CDR3 is 16 amino acids long. CDR3 in amino acids: CASSQVFGGRNQPQHF. The CDR3 region has the DNA TGCGCCAGCAGCCAAGTCTTCGGGGGGCGGAATCAGCCCCAGCATTTT.

This chain uses TRBV5-1 with TRBJ1-1; D gene unclear. The V gene's germline CDR1 is SGHRS and CDR2 YFSETQ. The CDR3 totals 13 residues. Trimming left V 0 bases short and J 4 bases short, with 7 bases between. DNA for the CDR3: TGCGCCAGCAGCTTGGTGGTTAGCACTGAAGCTTTCTTT. This sequence encodes CASSLVVSTEAFF.

The chain recombines TRBV4-1 with TRBJ2-7; D might be TRBD1 (6 bases). Trimming stripped 2 bases from V and 0 bases from J, with 17 bases between. The V gene's germline CDR1 is MGHRA and CDR2 YSYEKL. The CDR3 loop spans 17 amino acids. CDR3 in amino acids: CASSQITHRAASYEQYF. The CDR3 DNA follows: TGCGCCAGCAGCCAAATAACCCACAGGGCCGCCTCCTACGAGCAGTACTTC.

This chain uses TRBV7-9 with TRBJ2-5, with TRBD1 identical over 7 bases. This CDR3 region has 16 residues. Germline V gene lookup returns CDR1 SEHNR and CDR2 FQNEAQ (reference sequence). The V and J ends lost 5 bases and 3 bases, in that order; junction bases with no gene match: 12. CDR3 nucleotides: TGTGCCAGCAGCAAACAGGGGATGCTCTTGGAAGAGACCCAGTACTTC. Translation gives CASSKQGMLLEETQYF.

The V call is TRBV6-5, the J call TRBJ1-6; D possibly corresponds to TRBD1 (5 bases). Germline V gives CDR1 MNHEY, CDR2 SVGAGI. CDR3 size: 13 residues. Trimming stripped 5 bases from V and 9 bases from J, with 11 bases between. CDR3 coding DNA: TGTGCCAGCAGTAGCGGGGCAATTTCACCCCTCCACTTT. As protein: CASSSGAISPLHF.

As concerns this clone: This CDR3 is also generated by other DNA sequences in the sample. CDR3: CATSRGRGQETQYF. CDR3 nucleotide sequence: TGTGCCACCAGCAGAGGCAGGGGGCAGGAGACCCAGTACTTC. V usage is TRBV15 and J usage is TRBJ2-5; 8 positions match TRBD1. The junction had 3 bases not matched to a gene; V was cut back by 1 base and J by 5 bases. The CDR3 spans 14 residues. From germline, CDR1 is LNHNV and CDR2 YYDKDF (reference sequence).

The chain joins TRBV19 to TRBJ2-5; 7 nucleotides agree with TRBD2. The ends lost 5 bases at V and 4 bases at J; junction bases unmatched: 4. The CDR3 is 13 amino acids. From germline, CDR1 is LNHDA and CDR2 SQIVND (reference sequence). The CDR3: CASSALAGETQYF. CDR3 DNA: TGTGCCAGTAGTGCCTTAGCGGGAGAGACCCAGTACTTC.

This clone was seen just once. J is TRBJ2-1 and V is TRBV11-2, with a possible D match to TRBD1 (6 bases). The V end lost 3 bases, the J end lost 3 bases, and 6 bases lay between the germline ends. The CDR3 has 13 amino acids. Germline CDR1 reads SGHAT; CDR2 reads FQNNGV. Written as DNA, the CDR3 is TGTGCCAGCAGCTTGGACAGCTACAATGAGCAGTTCTTC. Protein sequence: CASSLDSYNEQFF.

This chain links TRBV7-9 with TRBJ1-2; 8 bases are shared with TRBD1. The CDR3 length is 14 residues. The V and J ends lost 3 bases and 8 bases, in that order; junction bases with no gene match: 8. Germline V gene lookup returns CDR1 SEHNR and CDR2 FQNEAQ (reference sequence). The chain's CDR3 is CASSLEQGAGGYTF. CDR3 coding DNA: TGTGCCAGCAGCTTGGAGCAGGGGGCAGGCGGCTACACCTTC. Variable domain in full (rest from reference TRBV7-9 and TRBJ1-2): DTGVSQNPRHKITKRGQNVTFRCDPISEHNRLYWYRQTLGQGPEFLTYFQNEAQLEKSRLLSDRFSAERPKGSFSTLEIQRTEQGDSAMYLCASSLEQGAGGYTFGSGTRLTVV.

The rearrangement links TRBV2 to TRBJ2-1; 11 bases map to TRBD2. Trimming at V came to 2 bases and at J to 4 bases, leaving 4 bases not matched to a gene. Germline-derived CDR1 and CDR2 are SNHLY and FYNNEI. The CDR3 contains 16 residues. CDR3 DNA sequence: TGTGCCAGCAGTGAATCCGTAGCGGGGGGGTACAATGAGCAGTTCTTC. The encoded protein is CASSESVAGGYNEQFF.

This clone was detected once. CDR3: CASSLGGQTFYGYTF. In DNA form, the CDR3 reads TGTGCCAGCAGCTTAGGGGGACAGACCTTCTATGGCTACACCTTC. V gene TRBV13 combines with J gene TRBJ1-2; TRBD1 aligns across 7 bases. CDR3 length: 15 amino acids. Trimming at V came to 0 bases and at J to 4 bases, leaving 5 bases not matched to a gene. Germline CDR1 PRHDT, CDR2 FYEKMQ (reference sequence).

This sequence joins TRBV7-2 and TRBJ2-6; D remains unclear. Germline V gene lookup returns CDR1 SGHTA and CDR2 FQGNSA. The V end was cut by 5 bases, the J end by 0 bases, with 8 bases between. CDR3 length: 15 amino acids. As DNA, the CDR3 is TGTGCCAGCAGCCTGAGAGACTCTGGGGCCAACGTCCTGACTTTC. As protein: CASSLRDSGANVLTF. Full variable domain (outside the CDR3, taken from reference TRBV7-2 and TRBJ2-6): GAGVSQSPSNKVTEKGKDVELRCDPISGHTALYWYRQSLGQGLEFLIYFQGNSAPDKSGLPSDRFSAERTGGSVSTLTIQRTQQEDSAVYLCASSLRDSGANVLTFGAGSRLTVL.

The CDR3 DNA follows: TGCGCCAGCAGCCATGAATTAGGACTAGCGGGGGGCACAGATACGCAGTATTTT. Translated: CASSHELGLAGGTDTQYF. The chain carries TRBV4-3 and TRBJ2-3; 13 bases agree with TRBD2. The CDR3 runs to 18 residues. Germline V CDR1 and CDR2: LGHNA, YSLEER. The V gene end was trimmed by 3 bases and the J gene end by 1 base; junction bases not matched to a gene: 7.

CDR3 sequence: CASSIGQGAGYGYTF. CDR3 DNA: TGTGCCAGTAGTATCGGACAGGGGGCAGGCTATGGCTACACCTTC. The V gene is TRBV19, the J gene TRBJ1-2; 11 nucleotides align to TRBD1. V was clipped by 3 bases and J by 4 bases; unmatched bases: 4. Per the germline V gene, CDR1 is LNHDA and CDR2 is SQIVND (reference sequence). The CDR3 totals 15 residues.

The rearrangement links TRBV7-9 to TRBJ2-7, with D tentatively TRBD1 (6 bases). CDR1 is SEHNR, CDR2 FQNEAQ, per germline (reference sequence). Trimming took off 5 bases at V and 2 bases at J, with 13 bases between the two ends. CDR3 length equals 14 residues. The CDR3 loop reads CASSPRTETYEQYF. CDR3 nucleotides: TGTGCCAGCAGCCCTAGGACAGAGACCTACGAGCAGTACTTC. Full variable domain (rest looked up from reference TRBV7-9 and TRBJ2-7): DTGVSQNPRHKITKRGQNVTFRCDPISEHNRLYWYRQTLGQGPEFLTYFQNEAQLEKSRLLSDRFSAERPKGSFSTLEIQRTEQGDSAMYLCASSPRTETYEQYFGPGTRLTVT.

The rearrangement joins TRBV6-5 to TRBJ1-2; the match to TRBD1 covers 10 bases. Germline V gene data show CDR1 as MNHEY and CDR2 as SVGAGI. V shed 5 bases and J 8 bases; nucleotides not matched to a gene: 11. The CDR3 totals 15 residues. This CDR3 is CASSRPRQGAGGYTF. CDR3 coding DNA: TGTGCCAGCAGTCGACCTCGACAGGGGGCAGGCGGCTACACCTTC.

This chain joins TRBV6-6 and TRBJ2-2, with 8 bases matching TRBD2. Trimming at V came to 6 bases and at J to 1 base, leaving 4 bases not matched to a gene. CDR3 length equals 15 residues. Per the germline V gene, CDR1 is MNHNY and CDR2 is SVGAGI (reference sequence). CDR3 sequence: CASSHGGGNTGELFF. DNA for the CDR3: TGTGCCAGCAGCCACGGGGGGGGGAACACCGGGGAGCTGTTTTTT.

The chain uses TRBV2 and TRBJ1-1; no clear D gene. Germline CDR1 SNHLY, CDR2 FYNNEI. V shed 6 bases and J shed 6 bases, with 14 bases lying between them. The CDR3 has 13 residues. The CDR3 coding sequence is TGTGCCAGCAGACACCGAGGGAGCGCTGAAGCTTTCTTT. Translating it yields CASRHRGSAEAFF. Combining the CDR3 with reference TRBV2 and TRBJ1-1 gives the whole variable domain EPEVTQTPSHQVTQMGQEVILRCVPISNHLYFYWYRQILGQKVEFLVSFYNNEISEKSEIFDDQFSVERPDGSNFTLKIRSTKLEDSAMYFCASRHRGSAEAFFGQGTRLTVV.

The count of this clone is one. The chain employs TRBV13 and TRBJ1-4, with 8 positions matching TRBD1. The CDR3 covers 15 residues. Unmatched junction bases numbered 2, after V lost 0 bases and J lost 5 bases. Germline-derived CDR1 and CDR2 are PRHDT and FYEKMQ (reference sequence). As DNA, the CDR3 is TGTGCCAGCAGCTTAGGACAGGGGGGGAATGAAAAACTGTTTTTT. It encodes CASSLGQGGNEKLFF.

V is TRBV2 and J is TRBJ2-5, with 11 bases fitting TRBD2. The CDR3 is 15 amino acids. Germline values: CDR1 SNHLY, CDR2 FYNNEI. With V trimmed by 3 bases and J by 1 base, 1 base remained unmatched. As DNA, the CDR3 is TGTGCCAGCAGTGATAGCGGGGGGGCCCAAGAGACCCAGTACTTC. It specifies CASSDSGGAQETQYF.

DNA of the CDR3: TGTGCCAGCAGTGTACAGGTTAATCAGCCCCAGCATTTT. As protein: CASSVQVNQPQHF. The J gene is TRBJ1-5, the V gene TRBV11-2; possibly TRBD1 for D (5 bases). Trimming pared 6 bases from V and 4 bases from J, leaving 10 bases between. This CDR3 comprises 13 residues. Germline-derived CDR1 and CDR2 are SGHAT and FQNNGV.